This TCR beta chain was sequenced in a study of cytomegalovirus exposure and HLA in healthy donors. As for the donors, each was a healthy bone marrow donor. Notes on the study in general: Being indistinguishable, some V segments were excluded, TRBV6-2 and TRBV6-3 among them.

This CDR3 has 13 amino acids. Germline V gene sequence: CDR1 SQVTM, CDR2 ANQGSEA. V was trimmed by 4 bases and J by 7 bases, leaving 16 bases between them. Primers: 60 Vbeta forward and 13 Jbeta reverse. The repertoire was sequenced with immunoSEQ multiplex PCR; TCRdb's copy has only in-frame clones and lacks some. The sample records some 150,000 clones, 79% being singletons. Note on this clone: Its antigen remains unidentified.

This chain links TRBV29-1 with TRBJ1-2, with a possible D match to TRBD1 (5 bases). The receptor was isolated from a woman between 40 and 50 years old in good health and CMV-seropositive. Sequenced sample: PBMCs. CDR3 amino acids: CSVGQTGGIGYTF. CDR3 nucleotide sequence: TGCAGCGTTGGTCAGACGGGGGGGATTGGCTACACCTTC.